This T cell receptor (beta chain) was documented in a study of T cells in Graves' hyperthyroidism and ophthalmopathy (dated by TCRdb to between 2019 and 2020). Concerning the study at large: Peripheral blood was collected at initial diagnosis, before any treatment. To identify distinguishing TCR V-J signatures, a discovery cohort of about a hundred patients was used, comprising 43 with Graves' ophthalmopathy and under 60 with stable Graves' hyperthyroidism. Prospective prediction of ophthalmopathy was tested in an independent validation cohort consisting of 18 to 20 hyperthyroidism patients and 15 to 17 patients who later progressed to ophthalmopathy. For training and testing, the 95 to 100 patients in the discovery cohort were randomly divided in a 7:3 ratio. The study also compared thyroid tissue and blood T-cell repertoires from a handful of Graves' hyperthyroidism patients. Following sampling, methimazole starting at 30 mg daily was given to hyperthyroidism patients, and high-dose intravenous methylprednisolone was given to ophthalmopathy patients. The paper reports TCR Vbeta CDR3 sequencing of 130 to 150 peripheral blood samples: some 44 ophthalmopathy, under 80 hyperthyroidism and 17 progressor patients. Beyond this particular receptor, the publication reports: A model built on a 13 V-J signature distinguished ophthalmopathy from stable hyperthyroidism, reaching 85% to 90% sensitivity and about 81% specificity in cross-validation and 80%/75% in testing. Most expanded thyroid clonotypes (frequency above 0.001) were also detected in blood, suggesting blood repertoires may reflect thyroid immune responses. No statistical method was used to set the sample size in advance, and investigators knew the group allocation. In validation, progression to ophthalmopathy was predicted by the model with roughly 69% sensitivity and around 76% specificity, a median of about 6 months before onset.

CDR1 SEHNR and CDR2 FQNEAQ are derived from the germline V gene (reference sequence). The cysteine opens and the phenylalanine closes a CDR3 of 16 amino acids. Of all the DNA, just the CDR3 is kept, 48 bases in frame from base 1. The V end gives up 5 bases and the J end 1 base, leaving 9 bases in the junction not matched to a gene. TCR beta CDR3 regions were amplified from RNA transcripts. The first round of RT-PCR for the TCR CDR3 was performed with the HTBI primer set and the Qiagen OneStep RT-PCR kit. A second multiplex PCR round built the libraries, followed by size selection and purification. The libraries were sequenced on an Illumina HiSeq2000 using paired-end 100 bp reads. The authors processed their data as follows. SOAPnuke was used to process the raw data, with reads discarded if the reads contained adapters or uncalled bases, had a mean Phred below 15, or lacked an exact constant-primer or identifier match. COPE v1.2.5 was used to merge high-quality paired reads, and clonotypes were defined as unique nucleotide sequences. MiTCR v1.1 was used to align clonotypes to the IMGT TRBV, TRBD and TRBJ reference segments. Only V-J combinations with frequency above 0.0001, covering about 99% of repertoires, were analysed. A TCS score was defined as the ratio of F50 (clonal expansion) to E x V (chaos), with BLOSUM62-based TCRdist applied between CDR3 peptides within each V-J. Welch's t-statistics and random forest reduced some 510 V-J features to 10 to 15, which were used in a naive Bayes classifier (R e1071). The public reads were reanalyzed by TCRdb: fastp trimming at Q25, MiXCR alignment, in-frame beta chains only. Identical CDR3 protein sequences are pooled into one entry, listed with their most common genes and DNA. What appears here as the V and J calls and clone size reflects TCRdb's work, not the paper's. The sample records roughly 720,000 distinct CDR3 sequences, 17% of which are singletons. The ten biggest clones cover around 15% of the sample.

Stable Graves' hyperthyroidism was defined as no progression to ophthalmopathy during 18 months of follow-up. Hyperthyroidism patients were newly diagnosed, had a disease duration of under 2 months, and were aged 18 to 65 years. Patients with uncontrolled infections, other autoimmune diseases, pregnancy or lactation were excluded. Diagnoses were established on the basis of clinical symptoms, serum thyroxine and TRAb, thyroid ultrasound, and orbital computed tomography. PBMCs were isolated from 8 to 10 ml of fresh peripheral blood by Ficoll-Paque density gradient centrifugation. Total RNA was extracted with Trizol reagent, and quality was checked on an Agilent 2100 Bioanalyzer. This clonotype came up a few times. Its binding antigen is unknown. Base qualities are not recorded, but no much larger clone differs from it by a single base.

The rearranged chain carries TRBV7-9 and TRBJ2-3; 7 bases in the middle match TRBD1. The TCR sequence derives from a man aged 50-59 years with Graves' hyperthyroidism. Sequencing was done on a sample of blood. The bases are TGTGCCAGCAGCCTACTACAGGGGCAGGGCACAGATACGCAGTATTTT. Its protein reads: CASSLLQGQGTDTQYF.